This TCR beta chain is drawn from a study of shared clonotypes between healthy human individuals. The repertoire was sequenced with immunoSEQ multiplex PCR; TCRdb's copy has only in-frame clones and lacks some. Of millions of clones in the sample, approximately 94% were seen once. Naive CD8 cells were CD45RO-negative, positively selected for CCR7, excluding terminally differentiated effector memory CD45RA+ cells. Notes on this clone: Its matching antigen is unknown.

Whole-study findings and limits: Between a few donors, naive CD4 clonotypes were shared at a level of about 5%.

The CDR3 is 15 residues long. The trim removed 5 bases at V and 5 bases at J, leaving 8 bases unmatched. Germline assignment: CDR1 LNHDA and CDR2 SQIVND (reference sequence). The source material was naive CD8+ T cells sorted from blood. The V call is TRBV19, the J call TRBJ2-7; TRBD1 aligns across 11 bases. This TCR came from a man aged 18 to 29 in good health. CDR3 in amino acids: CASSSRGQGVHEQYF. CDR3 DNA sequence: TGTGCCAGTAGTTCCCGGGGACAGGGGGTCCACGAGCAGTACTTC.